In its sample, the clone carrying this T cell receptor beta chain was seen once. This may stem from a read error, because a much larger clone lies one nucleotide away. These data originate in a study of T cells after yellow fever vaccination. Each CDR3 protein is one row after TCRdb ran MiXCR on the 5' RACE reads. The table has some 80,000 distinct CDR3 sequences, 10% to 15% seen once. Overall study findings and caveats: CD4 and CD8 compartments shared a small share of clonotypes.

The sample in question was CD8+ T cells not binding an NS4B(214-222) dextramer, sorted from PBMCs, obtained 21 days after the first yellow fever vaccination. The clonotype comes from a man in his late teens or twenties who received the YFV17D yellow fever vaccine.

The CDR3 bases are TGCAGTGCTAGAGATCTGGGGCAGTGGGCTTGGGAGACCCAGTACTTC. This translates into CSARDLGQWAWETQYF. This chain links TRBV20-1 with TRBJ2-5; TRBD1 might be the D (5 bases). V was cut by 0 bases and J by 5 bases, with 19 bases left in between. The CDR3 runs to 16 residues. Germline V gene data show CDR1 as DFQATT and CDR2 as SNEGSKA (reference sequence).